The rows below give T cell receptor beta chains drawn from one sample of a study of T cell responses to AZD1222 COVID-19 vaccine. Here immunoSEQ multiplex PCR was the method, and the copy in TCRdb shows in-frame clones only, minus some. The table lists 110,000 to 150,000 clones, approximately 91% of them singletons. Sequencing used peripheral blood, obtained 28 days after the second AZD1222 dose. The receptors shown here come from an adult who received the AZD1222 COVID-19 vaccine. The CDR3 runs from the conserved cysteine through the conserved F or W. A D gene is named only where the DNA matches it firmly. Not all rows give a size; the values are once, few, many and, for expanded clones, a class.

CDR3 DNA: TGTGCCAGCAGCTTAGTCGGGGGCCACCAAGAGACCCAGTACTTC; CDR3 protein: CASSLVGGHQETQYF; D gene: -; J gene: TRBJ2-5; clone size: -; V gene: TRBV7-2
CDR3 DNA: TGTGCCAGCAGTGAAGGGGCCAGCAGGGCCGGAAACACCATATATTTT; CDR3 protein: CASSEGASRAGNTIYF; D gene: -; J gene: TRBJ1-3; clone size: -; V gene: TRBV2
CDR3 DNA: TGCAGCGTTGGAGGGCAGGCTGATGGCTACACCTTC; CDR3 protein: CSVGGQADGYTF; D gene: -; J gene: TRBJ1-2; clone size: -; V gene: TRBV29-1
CDR3 DNA: TGTGCCAGCAGCTTGGGATTGACGGGCCACGGGGAGCTGTTTTTT; CDR3 protein: CASSLGLTGHGELFF; D gene: -; J gene: TRBJ2-2; clone size: -; V gene: TRBV5-4
CDR3 DNA: TGTGCCAGCAGCCCGGGACTTAACACCGGGGAGCTGTTTTTT; CDR3 protein: CASSPGLNTGELFF; D gene: -; J gene: TRBJ2-2; clone size: -; V gene: TRBV3-1/TRBV3-2
CDR3 DNA: TGTGCCAGCTCACGCGGGACAGCTCAAGGGGTCAGAAACACCATATATTTT; CDR3 protein: CASSRGTAQGVRNTIYF; D gene: TRBD1; J gene: TRBJ1-3; clone size: -; V gene: TRBV18
CDR3 DNA: TGTGCCAGCTCCTTGTATAGGGAGGACCCTGAAGCTTTCTTT; CDR3 protein: CASSLYREDPEAFF; D gene: -; J gene: TRBJ1-1; clone size: -; V gene: TRBV18
CDR3 DNA: TGTGCCAGCAGTGGGACAGGGCTGAGACAGCCCCAGCATTTT; CDR3 protein: CASSGTGLRQPQHF; D gene: TRBD1; J gene: TRBJ1-5; clone size: -; V gene: TRBV2
CDR3 DNA: TGTGCTAGTGGTTTGGTAAGGGGCAGGGGGGAGACTGAAGCTTTCTTT; CDR3 protein: CASGLVRGRGETEAFF; D gene: TRBD1; J gene: TRBJ1-1; clone size: -; V gene: TRBV12-5
CDR3 DNA: TGTGCCATTCAAAGCGGGCAGGGAAATCAGCCCCAGCATTTT; CDR3 protein: CAIQSGQGNQPQHF; D gene: -; J gene: TRBJ1-5; clone size: -; V gene: TRBV10-3
CDR3 DNA: TGTGCCAGCAGCTGGACAGGGGGCTCAGACTATGGCTACACCTTC; CDR3 protein: CASSWTGGSDYGYTF; D gene: TRBD1; J gene: TRBJ1-2; clone size: -; V gene: TRBV7-2
CDR3 DNA: TGTGCCAGCAGCCCGGAGACAGGGACGGCTCAGCCCCAGCATTTT; CDR3 protein: CASSPETGTAQPQHF; D gene: TRBD1; J gene: TRBJ1-5; clone size: -; V gene: TRBV9
CDR3 DNA: TGTGCCAGTTTGCCAGGGAGCCCTAACTATGGCTACACCTTC; CDR3 protein: CASLPGSPNYGYTF; D gene: -; J gene: TRBJ1-2; clone size: -; V gene: TRBV19
CDR3 DNA: TGTGCCAGCAGTGACGGTGATGTGGGAGATACGCAGTATTTT; CDR3 protein: CASSDGDVGDTQYF; D gene: -; J gene: TRBJ2-3; clone size: -; V gene: TRBV6-6
CDR3 DNA: TGTGCCAGCACTACCGGGACTAGCGGCCGTACGCAGTATTTT; CDR3 protein: CASTTGTSGRTQYF; D gene: TRBD2; J gene: TRBJ2-3; clone size: few; V gene: TRBV2
CDR3 DNA: TGTGCCAGCAGCCAAGGTCTAGCGGGGATCTACGAGCAGTACTTC; CDR3 protein: CASSQGLAGIYEQYF; D gene: TRBD2; J gene: TRBJ2-7; clone size: -; V gene: TRBV3-1/TRBV3-2
CDR3 DNA: TGTGCCAGCAACAGTGGGACTAGCACCGGGGAGCTGTTTTTT; CDR3 protein: CASNSGTSTGELFF; D gene: TRBD2; J gene: TRBJ2-2; clone size: once; V gene: TRBV2
CDR3 DNA: TGTGCCACCGCCCGTGGGGGACAGGAACTAGCGGGGCCTAGCACAGATACGCAGTATTTT; CDR3 protein: CATARGGQELAGPSTDTQYF; D gene: TRBD2; J gene: TRBJ2-3; clone size: -; V gene: TRBV24-1
CDR3 DNA: TGTGCCAGCAGTGAACAGTGGGGGTCACCCCTCCACTTT; CDR3 protein: CASSEQWGSPLHF; D gene: -; J gene: TRBJ1-6; clone size: -; V gene: TRBV6-1
CDR3 DNA: TGTGCCAGCAGCGGTTCAACTAATGAAAAACTGTTTTTT; CDR3 protein: CASSGSTNEKLFF; D gene: -; J gene: TRBJ1-4; clone size: -; V gene: TRBV6-5
CDR3 DNA: TGTGCCAGCAGCTTCCCCGGGACAGCCTCCTACGAGCAGTACTTC; CDR3 protein: CASSFPGTASYEQYF; D gene: TRBD1; J gene: TRBJ2-7; clone size: -; V gene: TRBV5-6
CDR3 DNA: TGTGCCACCAGCAGAGGACAGGTCGGCACTGAAGCTTTCTTT; CDR3 protein: CATSRGQVGTEAFF; D gene: -; J gene: TRBJ1-1; clone size: -; V gene: TRBV15
CDR3 DNA: TGTGCCAGCAAAAAGGGGGACCTCGCGACCACTGAAGCTTTCTTT; CDR3 protein: CASKKGDLATTEAFF; D gene: -; J gene: TRBJ1-1; clone size: -; V gene: TRBV28